This entry features one T cell receptor beta chain sequence. This specimen comes from a study of blood T cell repertoires in COVID-19. About the research overall: The United States, Italy and Spain provided the acute and convalescent COVID-19 samples. Sources were T cells, B-cell-depleted T cells, or PBMCs; the material itself was cDNA or gDNA.

Methods used by the authors: Estimation of nucleated cell counts relied on the amplification of reference gene primers. Profiled with immunoSEQ multiplex PCR; TCRdb holds only in-frame clones, not every one. V and J calls plus clone size are reproduced from that table; the DNA served to infer D and trimming. Of 150,000 or so clones listed, approximately 80% are singletons. Germline V gene sequence: CDR1 WNHNN, CDR2 SYGVQD (reference sequence). The CDR3 runs to 16 residues. V lost 3 bases, J lost 7 bases, and 9 bases stayed unmatched. This clonotype originated in a human donor in a cohort sampled during active COVID-19. The rearrangement links TRBV10-1 to TRBJ2-1, with 10 positions matching TRBD2. Sequencing used peripheral blood. The CDR3: CASSDLSGGATNEQFF. Written as DNA, the CDR3 is TGCGCCAGCAGTGACCTAAGCGGGGGGGCTACAAATGAGCAGTTCTTC.